This T cell receptor (beta chain) derives from a study of CD4 T cells in relation to SARS-CoV-2 and coronaviruses. Study as a whole: Crossreactive spike epitopes shared across donors were mapped to their HLA restriction.

Looked up from germline, CDR1 is MNHEY and CDR2 is SVGAGI. There are 15 residues in the CDR3. Trimming took off 9 bases at V and 1 base at J, with 19 bases between the two ends. This clone counts as medium-sized (0.01 to 0.1%). Antigen: not known. Only in-frame clones appear in the TCRdb table, and some are missing; sequencing was by immunoSEQ multiplex PCR. The table has under 25,000 clones, 70% to 80% seen once. Before the COVID-19 pandemic, during about 2010-2018, CD4+ T cells were taken from unexposed donors. Isolation of CD4+ T cells took place after less than 11 days in culture. The material sequenced was CD4+ T cells from PBMCs, cultured in vitro. This chain uses TRBV6-5 with TRBJ2-7; TRBD2 might be the D (5 bases). This clonotype was sampled from a human donor in good health. CDR3 sequence reads: CASRAASSWSYEQYF. Written as DNA, the CDR3 is TGTGCCAGTAGGGCGGCGTCTAGCTGGTCCTACGAGCAGTACTTC.